This entry lists 21 T cell receptor beta chains sequenced from one sample in a study of cytomegalovirus exposure and HLA in healthy donors. The study ran its PCR with 60 Vbeta and 13 Jbeta primers. Libraries were prepared by immunoSEQ multiplex PCR; TCRdb keeps only in-frame clonotypes and omits some of them. The table records some 150,000 clones, 75% of them present only once. The sample was PBMCs. The receptor source for this set is a man aged 35 to 55 in good health and CMV-seronegative.

This rearrangement joins TRBV5-1 to TRBJ2-5, with D maybe TRBD1 (6 bases). The germline V and J ends were trimmed by 2 bases and 5 bases, with 19 bases remaining between them. This CDR3 comprises 16 residues. From germline, CDR1 is SGHRS and CDR2 YFSETQ. The CDR3 DNA follows: TGCGCCAGCAGCTTCACAGGGTTACCCTCTGGGGAGACCCAGTACTTC. It specifies CASSFTGLPSGETQYF. Drawing the rest from reference TRBV5-1 and TRBJ2-5, the complete variable domain is KAGVTQTPRYLIKTRGQQVTLSCSPISGHRSVSWYQQTPGQGLQFLFEYFSETQRNKGNFPGRFSGRQFSNSRSEMNVSTLELGDSALYLCASSFTGLPSGETQYFGPGTRLLVL.

With regard to this clone: Because the CDR3 is missing its conserved closing phenylalanine or tryptophan, this is likely a read error. This chain connects TRBV5-1 to TRBJ1-3, with D perhaps matching TRBD1 (5 bases). The length of the CDR3 is 14 residues. In germline, CDR1 is SGHRS, CDR2 YFSETQ. V gave up 0 bases and J gave up 4 bases, with 8 bases separating them. DNA for the CDR3: TGCGCCAGCAGCTTGGGGGGCTCCGGAAACACCATATATGTT. Translated: CASSLGGSGNTIYV.

J is TRBJ2-5 and V is TRBV5-1; D not resolved. CDR3 length equals 14 residues. The ends were cut back, 0 bases at V and 4 bases at J, with 10 bases in the middle. CDR1 and CDR2 (germline): SGHRS, YFSETQ. The CDR3, as DNA: TGCGCCAGCAGCTTGGAACCCCGACTAGAGACCCAGTACTTC. It yields the protein CASSLEPRLETQYF.

This chain links TRBV19 with TRBJ1-3; TRBD1 matches 7 bases. V shed 5 bases, J shed 2 bases, and the junction held 9 bases outside the gene matches. Germline values: CDR1 LNHDA, CDR2 SQIVND (reference sequence). The CDR3 totals 16 residues. CDR3 nucleotide sequence: TGTGCCAGTAGTCCCCGACAGGGTGCTACTGGAAACACCATATATTTT. Translating it yields CASSPRQGATGNTIYF.

The J gene is TRBJ1-6, the V gene TRBV14; a weak D match, TRBD1 (6 bases). This CDR3 is built from 16 residues. CDR1 is SGHDN, CDR2 FVKESK, per germline. V dropped 3 bases and J dropped 7 bases, with 16 bases sitting between them. The CDR3 nucleotides are TGTGCCAGCAGCCAGGTTGTACAGGGTCCAAATTCACCCCTCCACTTT. Translating gives CASSQVVQGPNSPLHF.

This clone was picked up a small number of times. The rearrangement uses TRBV9 and TRBJ2-2; D not resolved. V was trimmed by 1 base and J by 2 bases, leaving 3 bases between them. Germline CDR1 SGDLS, CDR2 YYNGEE. This CDR3 spans 13 amino acids. The CDR3 loop reads CASSVSNTGELFF. DNA of the CDR3: TGTGCCAGCAGCGTAAGCAACACCGGGGAGCTGTTTTTT.

The V and J genes are TRBV25-1 and TRBJ1-2; 9 nucleotides line up with TRBD1. Trimming cost V 1 base and J 7 bases; bases outside gene matches: 16. This CDR3 comprises 18 residues. CDR1 is MGHDK, CDR2 SYGVNS, per germline. The CDR3 nucleotides read TGTGCCAGCAGTGAATCGCGGGGGCTCGGAACAGGGGGCCTTGGCTACACCTTC. It codes for CASSESRGLGTGGLGYTF.

The genes are TRBV10-3 and TRBJ2-3; D is ambiguous. V was pared by 1 base and J by 6 bases, with 11 bases between. In germline, CDR1 is ENHRY, CDR2 SYGVKD. The CDR3 is 14 residues long. As DNA, the CDR3 is TGTGCCATCAGTGAGTTTGAAGACGGGGATACGCAGTATTTT. Its protein product is CAISEFEDGDTQYF.

The chain couples TRBV5-4 to TRBJ2-3; 7 bases are a match to TRBD1. Per germline, CDR1 SGHNT and CDR2 YYREEE (reference sequence). The CDR3 spans 14 residues. V trimming: 3 bases; J trimming: 5 bases; junction bases outside the gene matches: 6. The CDR3 region has the DNA TGTGCCAGCAGCTCGACAGGGTCGGGAGATACGCAGTATTTT. This encodes CASSSTGSGDTQYF.

The chain links TRBV13 to TRBJ1-1; unclear D gene. V lost 3 bases and J lost 8, with 13 bases in between. The CDR3 length is 13 residues. CDR1 and CDR2 from the germline V gene are PRHDT and FYEKMQ (reference sequence). CDR3 sequence: CASSFSRGREAFF. The CDR3, as DNA: TGTGCCAGCAGCTTTTCCCGCGGGCGAGAAGCTTTCTTT.

This clone was recorded only once. This rearrangement joins TRBV15 to TRBJ2-7; D not resolved. From germline, CDR1 is LNHNV and CDR2 YYDKDF (reference sequence). The CDR3 spans 14 residues. The germline V and J ends were trimmed by 0 bases and 7 bases, with 13 bases remaining between them. CDR3 region: CATSRDRVTGEQYF. The CDR3 region has the DNA TGTGCCACCAGCAGAGATCGGGTAACTGGAGAGCAGTACTTC.

This rearrangement joins TRBV7-9 to TRBJ2-7; a possible D gene is TRBD1 (6 bases). This CDR3 comprises 15 residues. Looked up from germline, CDR1 is SEHNR and CDR2 is FQNEAQ (reference sequence). V was pared by 3 bases and J by 5 bases, with 17 bases between. The CDR3 here is CASSLSQGIINEQYF. DNA for the CDR3: TGTGCCAGCAGCTTGTCGCAGGGGATAATCAACGAGCAGTACTTC.

V is TRBV5-4 and J is TRBJ1-2; 8 nucleotides align to TRBD1. V lost 4 bases, J lost 8 bases, and 7 bases stayed unmatched. This CDR3 has 13 residues. Germline assignment: CDR1 SGHNT and CDR2 YYREEE (reference sequence). CDR3 bases: TGTGCCAGCAGCGTGGACAGGGACCGCGGCTACACCTTC. This translates into CASSVDRDRGYTF.

This chain uses TRBV29-1 with TRBJ2-6, with TRBD1 matching 12 bases. V lost 6 bases to trimming and J lost 5 bases; unmatched junction nucleotides: 8. CDR3 length: 16 amino acids. Germline V gene data show CDR1 as SQVTM and CDR2 as ANQGSEA. CDR3 sequence reads: CSVTGTGGTRANVLTF. CDR3 nucleotide sequence: TGCAGCGTCACCGGGACAGGGGGCACCCGGGCCAACGTCCTGACTTTC. Full variable domain (missing parts from reference TRBV29-1 and TRBJ2-6): SAVISQKPSRDICQRGTSLTIQCQVDSQVTMMFWYRQQPGQSLTLIATANQGSEATYESGFVIDKFPISRPNLTFSTLTVSNMSPEDSSIYLCSVTGTGGTRANVLTFGAGSRLTVL.

The CDR3 sequence is CASSLGAGELFF. CDR3 DNA: TGTGCCAGCAGTCTCGGGGCCGGGGAGCTGTTTTTT. V usage is TRBV9 and J usage is TRBJ2-2, with a weak D call TRBD2 (5 bases). The CDR3 contains 12 residues. CDR1 is SGDLS and CDR2 is YYNGEE in the germline V gene. V was pared by 5 bases and J by 6 bases, with 8 bases between.

V usage is TRBV27 and J usage is TRBJ1-1, with 7 bases lining up with TRBD1. In germline, CDR1 is MNHEY, CDR2 SMNVEV (reference sequence). After removal of 2 bases from V and 6 bases from J, the junction contained 6 bases not matched to a gene. The CDR3 is 14 residues long. The CDR3 DNA reads TGTGCCAGCAGTTTAGCCAGGGGGGATGCTGAAGCTTTCTTT. It translates to CASSLARGDAEAFF.

The rearrangement links TRBV7-9 to TRBJ2-1; no definite D call. Germline CDR1 SEHNR, CDR2 FQNEAQ (reference sequence). Trimming left V 6 bases short and J 5 bases short, with 8 bases between. The CDR3 covers 12 residues. This CDR3 is CASRGPDNEQFF. CDR3 sequence (DNA): TGTGCCAGCAGGGGCCCCGACAATGAGCAGTTCTTC.

The chain combines TRBV12-1 with TRBJ2-7; the D segment call TRBD1 is taken from the table without a DNA check. TRBV12-1 is termed a pseudogene. The CDR3 has 15 amino acids. The CDR3 bases are TGTGCCAGCAGCCACCGGGACAGGGATTCCTACGAGCAGTACTTC. Its protein is CASSHRDRDSYEQYF.

The gene calls are TRBV7-9 and TRBJ1-1; maybe TRBD1 (6 bases). V lost 5 bases, J lost 6 bases, and 19 bases lay in between. The CDR3 length is 15 residues. CDR1 is SEHNR and CDR2 is FQNEAQ in the germline V gene (reference sequence). The CDR3 DNA sequence: TGTGCCAGCAGCCAAGGTAGAATGGACAGCCCTGAAGCTTTCTTT. Translated, it gives CASSQGRMDSPEAFF.

This chain connects TRBV2 to TRBJ2-3; tentatively, D is TRBD1 (6 bases). The CDR3 is 13 amino acids. With 5 bases removed from V and 4 bases from J, the gap between germline ends came to 10 bases. Germline assignment: CDR1 SNHLY and CDR2 FYNNEI. The DNA for the CDR3 is TGTGCCAGCAGTTTCAGGGGCCCAGATACGCAGTATTTT. It translates to CASSFRGPDTQYF.

This sequence joins TRBV6-5 and TRBJ1-1; D gene ambiguous. Germline V gives CDR1 MNHEY, CDR2 SVGAGI. The CDR3 loop spans 10 amino acids. Trimming took 4 bases from V and 8 from J, leaving 5 bases between them. CDR3 sequence reads: CASSSLEAFF. The CDR3 nucleotides read TGTGCCAGCAGTTCCCTAGAAGCTTTCTTT.